The clone carrying this T cell receptor beta chain was seen at least ten times. The antigen is not known. The library targeted TCRbeta and was prepared with unique molecular identifiers. MiXCR, applied by TCRdb to the PCR reads, yields one record per CDR3 protein. The sample consists of hundreds of thousands of distinct CDR3 sequences, 15% to 20% of them appearing once. The germline V gene encodes CDR1 SEHNR and CDR2 FQNEAQ (reference sequence). The CDR3 is made up of 17 amino acids. V shed 4 bases, J shed 5 bases, and the junction held 12 bases outside the gene matches. The sample originates from a study of T-cell reconstitution after alpha-beta-depleted transplantation in children. Points from the study as a whole: The high TCRbeta diversity at day 60 in some patients came from surviving recipient T cells and thymic progenitors. About two months after transplant, alpha-beta T cells reportedly came from several hundred expanded graft clones. At the one-year point after transplant, T-cell counts and TCRbeta diversity were found to come mostly from T cells that had been newly produced.

The receptor's source is a male patient between 2 and 10 years old who had a stem cell transplant for acute lymphoblastic leukemia, so the T cells may come from the graft donor. The starting material was PBMCs, mostly from graft donor cells, obtained 360 days after TCRalphabeta/CD19-depleted stem cell transplant. V is TRBV7-9 and J is TRBJ2-1, with TRBD2 identical over 9 bases. The CDR3 region is CASSSLSGRYSHNEQFF. CDR3 in DNA: TGTGCCAGCAGCTCCTTGAGCGGGAGGTATTCTCACAATGAGCAGTTCTTC.